This TCR beta chain was identified during a study of identical twins. Ten or more counts support this clonotype. What it recognizes is unknown. Overall study findings and caveats: Zero-insertion analyses were open to partial confounding by invariant MAIT and iNKT cells. Twin pairs' shared out-of-frame alpha sequences were enriched in low generation probability.

CDR1 and CDR2 (germline): MDHEN, SYDVKM. The CDR3 is 15 amino acids. The V end lost 4 bases, the J end lost 3 bases, and 13 bases lay between the germline ends. Template switching added a universal primer site; cDNA carried unique molecular identifiers. Each CDR3 protein gets one entry after TCRdb re-called the 5' RACE reads with MiXCR. This sample has 450,000 to 500,000 distinct CDR3 sequences, with 13% to 15% found just once. The data were also submitted as part of a second study, on yellow fever vaccine responses in identical twins. That work contributes: Twins' vaccine T cell response reportedly gave the appearance of partial convergence and partial personalization.

The sequence was obtained from a woman younger than 35 in good health. What was sequenced was CD4+ T cells sorted from blood. V is TRBV28 and J is TRBJ2-4, with a weak D call TRBD2 (5 bases). The CDR3 spells CASSSPGSGKNIQYF. CDR3 nucleotides: TGTGCCAGCAGTTCCCCGGGATCGGGCAAAAACATTCAGTACTTC.